The rows below give T cell receptor beta chains drawn from one sample of a study of cytomegalovirus exposure and HLA in healthy donors. Produced via immunoSEQ multiplex PCR; TCRdb's table is partial and in-frame only. The data contain 280,000 or so clones, about 90% of them singletons. Specimen: PBMCs. These receptors were collected from a woman younger than 30 in good health and CMV-seronegative. Both conserved end residues are part of each CDR3. Each record gives: clone size, J gene, V gene, CDR3 length, D gene, CDR3 DNA, CDR3 protein. D genes are given only for firm matches. A clone size is listed for some rows: how often the clone was seen (once, few, many), or a class if it is expanded.

abundance: .; j_gene: TRBJ1-3; v_gene: TRBV5-1; len: 15; d_gene: .; CDR3nt: TGCGCCAGCAGCTTGGGCAGGGAATCTGGAAACACCATATATTTT; CDR3aa: CASSLGRESGNTIYF
abundance: few; j_gene: TRBJ1-5; v_gene: TRBV2; len: 15; d_gene: .; CDR3nt: TGTGCCAGCAGTGAAGCGGAGGCGGTCAGTAGGCCCCAGCATTTT; CDR3aa: CASSEAEAVSRPQHF
abundance: few; j_gene: TRBJ1-6; v_gene: TRBV6-1; len: 17; d_gene: TRBD1; CDR3nt: TGTGCCAGCAGTGAAGATGCGGGACAGGCTAATAGGTCACCCCTCCACTTT; CDR3aa: CASSEDAGQANRSPLHF
abundance: .; j_gene: TRBJ2-7; v_gene: TRBV21-1; len: 18; d_gene: .; CDR3nt: TGTGCCAGCAGCAAAGCAAGGCTCGATCGGGACAGTGACTACGAGCAGTACTTC; CDR3aa: CASSKARLDRDSDYEQYF
abundance: .; j_gene: TRBJ2-6; v_gene: TRBV5-1; len: 14; d_gene: .; CDR3nt: TGCGCCAGCAGCTTGAGGCAGGGGAGAACTCCCCTGACTTTC; CDR3aa: CASSLRQGRTPLTF
abundance: .; j_gene: TRBJ2-6; v_gene: TRBV5-1; len: 17; d_gene: TRBD2; CDR3nt: TGCGCCAGCAGCTTGAGACTAGCGGCCTCTGGGGCCAACGTCCTGACTTTC; CDR3aa: CASSLRLAASGANVLTF
abundance: once; j_gene: TRBJ2-7; v_gene: TRBV5-1; len: 13; d_gene: .; CDR3nt: TGCGCCAGCAGCTTTATACAGGGTACCGAGCAGTACTTC; CDR3aa: CASSFIQGTEQYF
abundance: .; j_gene: TRBJ1-5; v_gene: TRBV2; len: 14; d_gene: .; CDR3nt: TGTGCCAGCAGGCTCCGAGAGGGAGTTCAGCCCCAGCATTTT; CDR3aa: CASRLREGVQPQHF
abundance: .; j_gene: TRBJ2-1; v_gene: TRBV7-9; len: 12; d_gene: TRBD1; CDR3nt: TGTGCCAGCAGTCAGGGGGGGGACAGGGAGTTCTTC; CDR3aa: CASSQGGDREFF
abundance: .; j_gene: TRBJ1-1; v_gene: TRBV7-6; len: 15; d_gene: .; CDR3nt: TGTGCCAGCAGCTTAGGGGCCGGTTACGGCACTGAAGCTTTCTTT; CDR3aa: CASSLGAGYGTEAFF
abundance: .; j_gene: TRBJ2-7; v_gene: TRBV5-1; len: 16; d_gene: .; CDR3nt: TGCGCCAGCAGCATGCTACAGGGAACCCCCCCCTACGAGCAGTACTTC; CDR3aa: CASSMLQGTPPYEQYF
abundance: .; j_gene: TRBJ2-7; v_gene: TRBV12-5; len: 17; d_gene: .; CDR3nt: TGTGCTAGTGGTTTGGTACTAAGGGTCCGGGAAAACTACGAGCAGTACTTC; CDR3aa: CASGLVLRVRENYEQYF
abundance: .; j_gene: TRBJ2-7; v_gene: TRBV5-5; len: 15; d_gene: TRBD1; CDR3nt: TGTGCCAGCAGCTTCCCGGGACAGGGTGGGTACGAGCAGTACTTC; CDR3aa: CASSFPGQGGYEQYF
abundance: .; j_gene: TRBJ2-7; v_gene: TRBV7-9; len: 14; d_gene: .; CDR3nt: TGTGCCAGCAGCTTTGCCGGGTCAGACTACGAGCAGTACTTC; CDR3aa: CASSFAGSDYEQYF
abundance: .; j_gene: TRBJ2-1; v_gene: TRBV7-8; len: 14; d_gene: .; CDR3nt: TGTGCCAGCAGCTTAGGAGCCGCCTTAAATGAGCAGTTCTTC; CDR3aa: CASSLGAALNEQFF
abundance: once; j_gene: TRBJ2-2; v_gene: TRBV11-1; len: 17; d_gene: TRBD2; CDR3nt: TGTGCCAGCAGCTTAGGGCGTCTAGCGGGGGCAACCGGGGAGCTGTTTTTT; CDR3aa: CASSLGRLAGATGELFF
abundance: .; j_gene: TRBJ1-6; v_gene: TRBV7-2; len: 15; d_gene: .; CDR3nt: TGTGCCAGCAGCTTGATGGCTTCCTATAATTCACCCCTCCACTTT; CDR3aa: CASSLMASYNSPLHF
abundance: .; j_gene: TRBJ2-3; v_gene: TRBV4-1; len: 15; d_gene: TRBD1; CDR3nt: TGCGCCAGCAGCCAAGGGGACAGAAAAACAGATACGCAGTATTTT; CDR3aa: CASSQGDRKTDTQYF
abundance: .; j_gene: TRBJ2-6; v_gene: TRBV5-6; len: 16; d_gene: .; CDR3nt: TGTGCCAGCAGCTTACAAGGGGCTCTGGGGGCCAACGTCCTGACTTTC; CDR3aa: CASSLQGALGANVLTF
abundance: .; j_gene: TRBJ1-4; v_gene: TRBV7-8; len: 19; d_gene: TRBD1; CDR3nt: TGTGCCAGCAGCTTAGCGCTCGGACAGGGGGCTACAACTAATGAAAAACTGTTTTTT; CDR3aa: CASSLALGQGATTNEKLFF
abundance: .; j_gene: TRBJ2-1; v_gene: TRBV7-2; len: 14; d_gene: TRBD2; CDR3nt: TGTGCCAGCAGGTCAGCGGGGGGGCCGGGTGAGCAGTTCTTC; CDR3aa: CASRSAGGPGEQFF
abundance: .; j_gene: TRBJ1-4; v_gene: TRBV2; len: 15; d_gene: TRBD1; CDR3nt: TGTGCCAGCATTACAGGGGGCATAGCTAATGAAAAACTGTTTTTT; CDR3aa: CASITGGIANEKLFF
abundance: .; j_gene: TRBJ1-2; v_gene: TRBV29-1; len: 15; d_gene: .; CDR3nt: TGCAGCGTCCACGGGGGAGAGGGGCTGACTTATGGCTACACCTTC; CDR3aa: CSVHGGEGLTYGYTF
abundance: .; j_gene: TRBJ1-3; v_gene: TRBV2; len: 14; d_gene: .; CDR3nt: TGTGCCAGCAATTGGCAGGGGTTGAGTAACACCATATATTTT; CDR3aa: CASNWQGLSNTIYF
abundance: .; j_gene: TRBJ1-1; v_gene: TRBV7-9; len: 13; d_gene: .; CDR3nt: TGTGCCAGCAGCTTAAACGGGAACACTGAAGCTTTCTTT; CDR3aa: CASSLNGNTEAFF
abundance: .; j_gene: TRBJ1-6; v_gene: TRBV7-8; len: 16; d_gene: TRBD1; CDR3nt: TGTGCCAGCAGCCTCGGGACAGGGGGCACTAATTCACCCCTCCACTTT; CDR3aa: CASSLGTGGTNSPLHF
abundance: .; j_gene: TRBJ1-1; v_gene: TRBV10-3; len: 16; d_gene: .; CDR3nt: TGTGCCATCAGTGAGTCGAAGGCAGACATGAACACTGAAGCTTTCTTT; CDR3aa: CAISESKADMNTEAFF
abundance: .; j_gene: TRBJ1-6; v_gene: TRBV2; len: 15; d_gene: TRBD1; CDR3nt: TGTGCCAGCAGTGCCGCGACAGGGTATAATTCCCCCCTCCACTTT; CDR3aa: CASSAATGYNSPLHF
abundance: .; j_gene: TRBJ2-3; v_gene: TRBV19; len: 11; d_gene: .; CDR3nt: TGTGCCAGTACTTTCGGGGATACGCAGTATTTT; CDR3aa: CASTFGDTQYF
abundance: .; j_gene: TRBJ2-2; v_gene: TRBV4-2; len: 20; d_gene: TRBD2; CDR3nt: TGTGCCAGCAGCCAAGATAGGAGGACGGGGGGGCCGCAGAGACCCGGGGAGCTGTTTTTT; CDR3aa: CASSQDRRTGGPQRPGELFF
abundance: .; j_gene: TRBJ1-6; v_gene: TRBV19; len: 13; d_gene: .; CDR3nt: TGTGCCAGTAGTGCACAGGGACATTCACCCCTCCACTTT; CDR3aa: CASSAQGHSPLHF
abundance: .; j_gene: TRBJ1-3; v_gene: TRBV5-1; len: 16; d_gene: TRBD1; CDR3nt: TGCGCCAGCAGCTTGGTGCAGGGGGCGACTGGAAACACCATATATTTT; CDR3aa: CASSLVQGATGNTIYF
abundance: .; j_gene: TRBJ2-7; v_gene: TRBV7-9; len: 12; d_gene: .; CDR3nt: TGTGCCAGCAGCTTGGACAGCGCCGAGCAGTACTTC; CDR3aa: CASSLDSAEQYF
abundance: .; j_gene: TRBJ2-1; v_gene: TRBV2; len: 19; d_gene: TRBD2; CDR3nt: TGTGCCAGCAGGCTGGGCGGACGGGGGGAGTGGACCTCCTACAATGAGCAGTTCTTC; CDR3aa: CASRLGGRGEWTSYNEQFF
abundance: .; j_gene: TRBJ1-4; v_gene: TRBV7-9; len: 12; d_gene: .; CDR3nt: TGTGCCAGCAGCGGCTTAAGTGAAAAACTGTTTTTT; CDR3aa: CASSGLSEKLFF
abundance: once; j_gene: TRBJ2-1; v_gene: TRBV5-6; len: 15; d_gene: .; CDR3nt: TGTGCCAGCAGCTTGGGCTTGACAGTCTACAATGAGCAGTTCTTC; CDR3aa: CASSLGLTVYNEQFF
abundance: .; j_gene: TRBJ2-3; v_gene: TRBV2; len: 14; d_gene: TRBD2; CDR3nt: TGTGCCAGCAGTCACCTAGCGGAAACAGATACGCAGTATTTT; CDR3aa: CASSHLAETDTQYF
abundance: few; j_gene: TRBJ1-3; v_gene: TRBV27; len: 15; d_gene: .; CDR3nt: TGTGCCAGCAGTTCCGAAGGACAGTGGTGGAACACCATATATTTT; CDR3aa: CASSSEGQWWNTIYF
abundance: .; j_gene: TRBJ1-4; v_gene: TRBV29-1; len: 13; d_gene: .; CDR3nt: TGCAGCGTCCTTACAGCAACTAATGAAAAACTGTTTTTT; CDR3aa: CSVLTATNEKLFF
abundance: .; j_gene: TRBJ1-2; v_gene: TRBV9; len: 14; d_gene: TRBD1; CDR3nt: TGTGCCAGCAGCGGAGGGACAGACGACTATGGCTACACCTTC; CDR3aa: CASSGGTDDYGYTF
abundance: .; j_gene: TRBJ1-1; v_gene: TRBV19; len: 16; d_gene: TRBD1; CDR3nt: TGTGCCAGTAGTATCTGGCAGGGGGCTGGGAACACTGAAGCTTTCTTT; CDR3aa: CASSIWQGAGNTEAFF
abundance: .; j_gene: TRBJ2-5; v_gene: TRBV9; len: 13; d_gene: TRBD2; CDR3nt: TGTGCCAGCAGCGTGGGGACTAGCGGGACCCAGTACTTC; CDR3aa: CASSVGTSGTQYF
abundance: .; j_gene: TRBJ2-7; v_gene: TRBV6-5; len: 13; d_gene: TRBD1; CDR3nt: TGTGCCAGCAGCCGGGACAGGGTGCTAGAGCAGTACTTC; CDR3aa: CASSRDRVLEQYF
abundance: once; j_gene: TRBJ2-5; v_gene: TRBV9; len: 15; d_gene: .; CDR3nt: TGTGCCAGCAGCGTTGGGGGAGGTTACCAAGAGACCCAGTACTTC; CDR3aa: CASSVGGGYQETQYF
abundance: .; j_gene: TRBJ1-5; v_gene: TRBV15; len: 17; d_gene: .; CDR3nt: TGTGCCACCAGCAGAATAAGGGGTAGGGGAAATACGCAGCCCCAGCATTTT; CDR3aa: CATSRIRGRGNTQPQHF
abundance: .; j_gene: TRBJ1-6; v_gene: TRBV6-5; len: 14; d_gene: TRBD1; CDR3nt: TGTGCCAGCAGTAACCGACAGGGGGGTTCACCCCTCCACTTT; CDR3aa: CASSNRQGGSPLHF
abundance: .; j_gene: TRBJ2-3; v_gene: TRBV11-2; len: 16; d_gene: .; CDR3nt: TGTGCCAGCAGCTTAGATGGGGGGTTGAGCACAGATACGCAGTATTTT; CDR3aa: CASSLDGGLSTDTQYF